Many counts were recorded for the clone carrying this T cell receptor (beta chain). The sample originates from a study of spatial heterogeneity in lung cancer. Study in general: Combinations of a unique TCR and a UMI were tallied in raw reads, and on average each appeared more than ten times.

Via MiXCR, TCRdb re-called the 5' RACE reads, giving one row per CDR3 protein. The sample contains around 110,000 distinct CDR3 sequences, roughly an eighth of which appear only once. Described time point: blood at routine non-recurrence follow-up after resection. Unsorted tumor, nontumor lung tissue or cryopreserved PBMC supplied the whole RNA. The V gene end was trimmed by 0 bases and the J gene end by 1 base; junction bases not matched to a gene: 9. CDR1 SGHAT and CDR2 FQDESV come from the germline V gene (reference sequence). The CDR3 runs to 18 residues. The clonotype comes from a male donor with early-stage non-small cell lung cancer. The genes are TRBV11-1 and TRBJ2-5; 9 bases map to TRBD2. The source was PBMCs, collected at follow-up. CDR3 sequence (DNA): TGTGCCAGCAGCTTAGCACGAGGATTAGCGGGGGCCCAAGAGACCCAGTACTTC. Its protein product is CASSLARGLAGAQETQYF. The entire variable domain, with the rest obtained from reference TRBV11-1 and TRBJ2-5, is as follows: EAEVAQSPRYKITEKSQAVAFWCDPISGHATLYWYRQILGQGPELLVQFQDESVVDDSQLPKDRFSAERLKGVDSTLKIQPAELGDSAMYLCASSLARGLAGAQETQYFGPGTRLLVL.